The rows below give T cell receptor beta chains drawn from one sample of a study of blood T cells in healthy people across ages. TCRdb processed the 5' RACE reads anew with MiXCR; each CDR3 protein has one entry. This table holds about 700,000 distinct CDR3 sequences, approximately 29% found once. Material for sequencing was blood. The receptor set was obtained from a woman at least 80 years old in good health. The CDR3 runs from the conserved cysteine through the conserved F or W. D genes are given only for firm matches. Clone size is not always given. Where it is, it says once, few, many or a class for expanded clones.

j_call	d_call	clone_size	v_call	cdr3_aa	cdr3_nt
TRBJ2-1	TRBD2	few	TRBV9	CASSVGGGGGYNEQFF	TGTGCCAGCAGCGTAGGGGGGGGTGGGGGCTACAATGAGCAGTTCTTC
TRBJ1-3	-	-	TRBV7-2	CASSLRPTGNTIYF	TGTGCCAGCAGCTTACGGCCAACAGGGAACACCATATATTTT
TRBJ2-7	TRBD1	-	TRBV6-1	CASSADRTTYEQYF	TGTGCCAGCAGTGCGGACAGGACCACCTACGAGCAGTACTTC
TRBJ2-1	-	-	TRBV20-1	CSASWEERPYNEQFF	TGCAGTGCTAGTTGGGAGGAGCGCCCATACAACGAGCAGTTCTTC
TRBJ2-3	TRBD2	many	TRBV15	CATSRDRLAGANQIADTQYF	TGTGCCACCAGCAGAGATAGACTAGCGGGGGCCAACCAAATCGCAGATACGCAGTATTTT
TRBJ1-6	-	many	TRBV5-1	CASSLEAVGASSPLHF	TGCGCCAGCAGCTTGGAGGCTGTGGGGGCTAGTTCACCCCTCCACTTT
TRBJ1-2	-	few	TRBV7-2	CASSFRDGRDGYTF	TGTGCCAGCAGCTTCCGGGACGGTCGGGATGGCTACACCTTC
TRBJ2-5	TRBD2	many	TRBV28	CASSFGLRGGETQYF	TGTGCCAGCAGTTTTGGGCTACGGGGGGGCGAGACCCAGTACTTC
TRBJ2-7	-	-	TRBV4-3	CASSQGAQPSYEQYF	TGCGCCAGCAGCCAAGGCGCCCAGCCGTCCTACGAGCAGTACTTC
TRBJ1-1	TRBD1	many	TRBV4-1	CASSQEGDRDDTEAFF	TGCGCCAGCAGCCAAGAGGGGGACAGGGACGATACTGAAGCTTTCTTT
TRBJ2-1	TRBD2	many	TRBV7-6	CASSLERIGGASNEQFF	TGTGCCAGCAGCTTAGAGCGGATCGGGGGGGCTTCAAATGAGCAGTTCTTC
TRBJ2-3	-	many	TRBV7-2	CASSLGQITDTQYF	TGTGCCAGCAGCTTAGGGCAGATAACAGATACGCAGTATTTT
TRBJ1-2	TRBD1	-	TRBV7-7	CASSLEDRPDYGYTF	TGTGCCAGCAGCTTGGAGGACAGGCCTGATTATGGCTACACCTTC
TRBJ2-7	-	many	TRBV28	CACARPLGYEQYF	TGTGCTTGTGCGCGGCCCTTAGGCTACGAGCAGTACTTC
TRBJ2-5	-	-	TRBV5-1	CASSWQASGSQYF	TGCGCCAGCAGCTGGCAGGCAAGCGGTTCCCAGTACTTC
TRBJ1-2	-	many	TRBV7-2	CASSRTDYGYTF	TGCGCCAGCAGCCGGACAGACTATGGCTACACCTTC
TRBJ2-1	-	many	TRBV5-5	CASSSTTIQDNEQFF	TGTGCCAGCAGTTCGACCACAATACAGGACAATGAGCAGTTCTTC